These 16 T cell receptor beta chains share one sample of origin, sequenced in a study of identical twins. TCRdb re-called the 5' RACE reads with MiXCR, one entry per CDR3 protein. The sample holds 1.5 million or so distinct CDR3 sequences, less than 35% seen once. The sample comprised cord blood. These receptors all come from a newborn girl in good health.

In its sample, this clonotype was seen many times. The J gene is TRBJ2-7, the V gene TRBV29-1; D remains unclear. Germline V lookup: CDR1 SQVTM, CDR2 ANQGSEA. The CDR3 covers 11 residues. The V end was cut by 2 bases, the J end by 3 bases, with 5 bases between. The CDR3, as DNA: TGCAGCGTTGAAATGGGCTACGAGCAGTACTTC. Translation: CSVEMGYEQYF.

The chain links TRBV27 to TRBJ2-1, with D maybe TRBD2 (5 bases). V was clipped by 1 base and J by 6 bases, with 22 bases between them. The CDR3 is 18 amino acids. In germline, CDR1 is MNHEY, CDR2 SMNVEV (reference sequence). The CDR3 loop is CASSLLSRKRLGGNEQFF. The CDR3, as DNA: TGTGCCAGCAGTTTATTGTCCCGAAAGCGGCTGGGTGGCAATGAGCAGTTCTTC.

This chain connects TRBV7-2 to TRBJ2-4, with D possibly matching TRBD1 (6 bases). The closer fit of TRBJ2-7 to the DNA end suggests the J call may be wrong. The CDR3 runs 17 residues. Germline CDR1 reads SGHTA; CDR2 reads FQGNSA. CDR3 bases: TGTGCCAGCAGCTTCCCCGAAACAGGGCGGAGTTCCTACGAGCAGTACTTC. It yields the protein CASSFPETGRSSYEQYF.

In nucleotides, the CDR3 is TGTGCCAGCAGTTTCCGACGGGGGGTGGATACGCAGTATTTT. It specifies CASSFRRGVDTQYF. This chain joins TRBV12-3 or TRBV12-4 and TRBJ2-3; 7 nucleotides line up with TRBD2. The CDR3 totals 14 residues. V lost 3 bases, J lost 6 bases, and 6 bases stayed unmatched.

This clonotype was seen a handful of times. J is TRBJ2-1 and V is TRBV12-3 or TRBV12-4, with D perhaps matching TRBD2 (6 bases). The V and J ends lost 5 bases and 5 bases respectively, with 19 bases between them. The CDR3 is 16 residues long. The chain's CDR3 is CASSRRMLGLNNEQFF. In nucleotides, the CDR3 is TGTGCCAGCAGTCGAAGAATGCTGGGACTCAACAATGAGCAGTTCTTC.

This clonotype turned up a few times. This chain links TRBV2 with TRBJ2-1, with TRBD2 identical over 10 bases. This CDR3 spans 16 amino acids. Germline trimming cut 0 bases from V and 4 bases from J; bases unmatched to any gene: 3. The germline V gene encodes CDR1 SNHLY and CDR2 FYNNEI. CDR3 nucleotides: TGTGCCAGCAGTGAAGCGCTTAGCGGGGGGTACAATGAGCAGTTCTTC. Its protein product is CASSEALSGGYNEQFF.

The chain uses TRBV29-1 and TRBJ2-2; D gene unclear. The CDR3 is 12 residues long. Trimming cost V 6 bases and J 3 bases, with 8 bases left between them. CDR1 is SQVTM and CDR2 is ANQGSEA in the germline V gene. In nucleotides, the CDR3 is TGCAGCGTACGCAGAGACACCGGGGAGCTGTTTTTT. It translates to CSVRRDTGELFF.

The J gene is TRBJ1-1, the V gene TRBV6-1; 8 nucleotides match TRBD1. The junction had 16 bases not matched to a gene; V was cut back by 4 bases and J by 3 bases. The CDR3 loop spans 18 amino acids. Germline-derived CDR1 and CDR2 are MNHNS and SASEGT. The CDR3: CASSATPRTGFGYTEAFF. The CDR3 DNA sequence: TGTGCCAGCAGTGCCACCCCTCGGACAGGGTTCGGGTACACTGAAGCTTTCTTT.

This clonotype came up a few times. The chain is built from TRBV25-1 and TRBJ1-1, with 8 positions matching TRBD1. J lost 1 base, V lost 2 bases, and 6 bases had no gene match. CDR3 length: 16 amino acids. Germline V gene lookup returns CDR1 MGHDK and CDR2 SYGVNS. The CDR3 bases are TGTGCCAGCAGTGAAAACCTAGGGACAGGGAACACTGAAGCTTTCTTT. Its protein product is CASSENLGTGNTEAFF.

This sequence joins TRBV11-2 and TRBJ2-1; 11 nucleotides agree with TRBD2. The CDR3 sequence is 16 residues long. Trimming at V came to 5 bases and at J to 2 bases, leaving 5 bases not matched to a gene. Germline assignment: CDR1 SGHAT and CDR2 FQNNGV. The CDR3 region has the DNA TGTGCCAGCAGCACCACTAGCGGGGGCCCCTACAATGAGCAGTTCTTC. It encodes CASSTTSGGPYNEQFF.

The J gene is TRBJ1-1, the V gene TRBV28; 8 bases map to TRBD1. CDR3 size: 15 residues. V dropped 7 bases and J dropped 6; count of bases not matched to a gene: 13. The V gene's germline CDR1 is MDHEN and CDR2 SYDVKM. The CDR3 loop reads CASTYPSRGQSEAFF. The CDR3 DNA is TGTGCCAGCACTTATCCGTCCAGGGGGCAGTCTGAAGCTTTCTTT. The full variable domain, in which reference TRBV28 and TRBJ1-1 provide the parts outside the CDR3, is DVKVTQSSRYLVKRTGEKVFLECVQDMDHENMFWYRQDPGLGLRLIYFSYDVKMKEKGDIPEGYSVSREKKERFSLILESASTNQTSMYLCASTYPSRGQSEAFFGQGTRLTVV.

V usage is TRBV20-1 and J usage is TRBJ1-1, with D unresolved. The CDR3 consists of 12 residues. CDR1 and CDR2 from the germline V gene are DFQATT and SNEGSKA (reference sequence). Trimming cost V 2 bases and J 2 bases, with 6 bases left between them. This CDR3 is CSARPHNTEAFF. The CDR3 DNA is TGCAGTGCTAGACCCCATAACACTGAAGCTTTCTTT.

A few counts support this clonotype. The chain uses TRBV5-6 and TRBJ2-1; D ambiguous. This CDR3 spans 13 amino acids. Germline lookup yields CDR1 SGHDT and CDR2 YYEEEE. V was cut by 2 bases and J by 8 bases, with 11 bases left in between. CDR3: CASSFNQIHEQFF. The CDR3 coding sequence is TGTGCCAGCAGCTTCAACCAGATACATGAGCAGTTCTTC. Filled out from reference TRBV5-6 and TRBJ2-1, the complete variable domain reads DAGVTQSPTHLIKTRGQQVTLRCSPKSGHDTVSWYQQALGQGPQFIFQYYEEEERQRGNFPDRFSGHQFPNYSSELNVNALLLGDSALYLCASSFNQIHEQFFGPGTRLTVL.

This clonotype was detected only a few times. This rearrangement joins TRBV27 to TRBJ1-6; D unresolved. The ends were cut back, 2 bases at V and 10 bases at J, with 9 bases in the middle. Germline V gives CDR1 MNHEY, CDR2 SMNVEV (reference sequence). The CDR3 length is 13 residues. CDR3 sequence (DNA): TGTGCCAGCAGTTTAAGGAGGATATCACCCCTCCACTTT. Its translation: CASSLRRISPLHF.

This chain uses TRBV28 with TRBJ2-5, with D perhaps matching TRBD2 (6 bases). TRBJ2-7 matches the DNA end more closely, so the J call is doubtful. Germline V gene data show CDR1 as MDHEN and CDR2 as SYDVKM. The CDR3 loop spans 15 amino acids. The CDR3 DNA reads TGTGCCAGCAGTTCACGACTAGAGTGGGGTTACGAGCAGTACTTC. Its translation is CASSSRLEWGYEQYF.

This clonotype was picked up a small number of times. As DNA, the CDR3 is TGCGCCAGCAGCTTGGTTTCGGCAGGGAGTTCACCCCTCCACTTT. Protein sequence: CASSLVSAGSSPLHF. This chain connects TRBV5-1 to TRBJ1-6, with a tentative D call TRBD1 (5 bases). The ends were cut back, 0 bases at V and 9 bases at J, with 13 bases in the middle. Germline-derived CDR1 and CDR2 are SGHRS and YFSETQ. The CDR3 spans 15 residues.